These 8 T cell receptor beta chains came from one sample sequenced in a study of shared clonotypes between healthy human individuals. Profiling relied on immunoSEQ multiplex PCR, and the TCRdb table lists in-frame clones only, not all of them. Counted here are 1,100,000 or so clones, more than 75% occurring once; the ten biggest clones make up under 0.6%. The sample was memory CD4+ T cells from PBMCs. Subset in this sample: CD45RA-negative fraction. The receptor source for this set is a man between 18 and 35 years old in good health. Some clones in this sample may be carry-over from other donors' samples.

This chain joins TRBV20-1 and TRBJ2-5; the D is unclear. Looked up from germline, CDR1 is DFQATT and CDR2 is SNEGSKA (reference sequence). Trimming shortened V by 6 bases and J by 5 bases, and 10 bases separated the two germline ends. The CDR3 spans 11 residues. CDR3: CSAPFPETQYF. In DNA form, the CDR3 reads TGCAGTGCCCCGTTCCCGGAGACCCAGTACTTC.

This chain connects TRBV13 to TRBJ1-1; no clear D gene. The CDR3 has 13 amino acids. Germline CDR1 is PRHDT and CDR2 is FYEKMQ (reference sequence). The germline V and J ends were trimmed by 1 base and 1 base, with 4 bases remaining between them. CDR3 protein: CASSLVSNTEAFF. CDR3 nucleotides: TGTGCCAGCAGCTTAGTGTCGAACACTGAAGCTTTCTTT.

This clone was detected once. The V and J genes are TRBV7-8 and TRBJ2-7, with 9 bases matching TRBD1. The length of the CDR3 is 15 residues. In germline, CDR1 is SGHVS, CDR2 FQNEAQ. The V and J ends lost 3 bases and 3 bases, in that order; junction bases with no gene match: 6. CDR3 coding DNA: TGTGCCAGCAGCTTGGGTGGGACAGGGATCTACGAGCAGTACTTC. This codes for CASSLGGTGIYEQYF. Supplemented by reference TRBV7-8 and TRBJ2-7, the full variable domain reads GAGVSQSPRYKVAKRGQDVALRCDPISGHVSLFWYQQALGQGPEFLTYFQNEAQLDKSGLPSDRFFAERPEGSVSTLKIQRTQQEDSAVYLCASSLGGTGIYEQYFGPGTRLTVT.

V is TRBV9 and J is TRBJ2-1; 7 bases agree with TRBD2. V dropped 1 base and J dropped 6; count of bases not matched to a gene: 7. CDR1 SGDLS and CDR2 YYNGEE come from the germline V gene. The CDR3 is made up of 15 amino acids. CDR3: CASSVSAGRGNEQFF. CDR3 sequence (DNA): TGTGCCAGCAGCGTATCTGCGGGGAGGGGCAATGAGCAGTTCTTC.

V and J are TRBV6-1 and TRBJ2-7, with D uncertain. Germline V CDR1 and CDR2: MNHNS, SASEGT. V shed 4 bases and J shed 2 bases, with 9 bases lying between them. The CDR3 has 13 residues. CDR3 protein: CASSVGNPYEQYF. Written as DNA, the CDR3 is TGTGCCAGCAGTGTAGGGAACCCCTACGAGCAGTACTTC.

The count of this clone is one. The rearrangement links TRBV5-1 to TRBJ2-2; 10 nucleotides match TRBD2. The V and J ends lost 4 bases and 5 bases, in that order; junction bases with no gene match: 8. This CDR3 contains 16 residues. Germline values: CDR1 SGHRS, CDR2 YFSETQ. Written as DNA, the CDR3 is TGCGCCAGCAGCGGGCAAGCGGGAGGGAGGACCGGGGAGCTGTTTTTT. Translated, it gives CASSGQAGGRTGELFF.

Notes on this clone: The same CDR3 can be traced to other DNA sequences in this sample. This chain joins TRBV4-1 and TRBJ2-7; D may correspond to TRBD1 or TRBD2 (5 bases each). The V gene lost 1 base and the J gene lost 3 bases, with 7 bases spanning the gap. Germline assignment: CDR1 MGHRA and CDR2 YSYEKL. CDR3 size: 13 residues. CDR3 amino acids: CASSQAGSYEQYF. DNA for the CDR3: TGCGCCAGCAGCCAAGCAGGGAGCTACGAGCAGTACTTC.

The chain recombines TRBV4-1 with TRBJ2-1, with D hard to call. The CDR3 totals 13 residues. Germline loops: CDR1 MGHRA, CDR2 YSYEKL. The germline V and J ends were trimmed by 4 bases and 8 bases, with 12 bases remaining between them. The CDR3 DNA reads as TGCGCCAGCAGCCTCTTCCCCTTGGATGAGCAGTTCTTC. Translated, it gives CASSLFPLDEQFF.